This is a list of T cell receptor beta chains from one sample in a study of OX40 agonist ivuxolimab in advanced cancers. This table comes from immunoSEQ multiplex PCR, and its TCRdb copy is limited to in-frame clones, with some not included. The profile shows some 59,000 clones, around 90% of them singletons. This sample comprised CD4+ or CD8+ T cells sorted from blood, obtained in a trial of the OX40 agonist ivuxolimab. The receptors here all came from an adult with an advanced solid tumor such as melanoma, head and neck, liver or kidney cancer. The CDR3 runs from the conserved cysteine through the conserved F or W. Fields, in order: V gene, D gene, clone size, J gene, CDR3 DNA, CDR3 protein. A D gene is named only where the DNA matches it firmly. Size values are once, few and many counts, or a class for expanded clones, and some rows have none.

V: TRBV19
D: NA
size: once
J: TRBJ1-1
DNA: TGTGCCACAACCGCAGACAGGCTTGAAGCTTTCTTT
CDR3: CATTADRLEAFF

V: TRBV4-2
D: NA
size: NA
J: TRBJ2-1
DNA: TGTGCCAGCAGCCAAGATTTTTTCCGGCGCGGGGCGCAGTTCTTC
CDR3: CASSQDFFRRGAQFF

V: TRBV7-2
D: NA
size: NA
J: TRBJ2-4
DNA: TGTGCCAGCAGCTTAGTTAAAAACATTCAGTACTTC
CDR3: CASSLVKNIQYF

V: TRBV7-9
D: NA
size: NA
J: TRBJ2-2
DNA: TGTGCCAGCAGCTCACAACCCGGGGGTGGCACCGGGGAGCTGTTTTTT
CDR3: CASSSQPGGGTGELFF

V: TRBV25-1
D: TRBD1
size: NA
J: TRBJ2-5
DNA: TGTGCCAGCAGTGAGGGACAGACGTACCAAGAGACCCAGTACTTC
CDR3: CASSEGQTYQETQYF

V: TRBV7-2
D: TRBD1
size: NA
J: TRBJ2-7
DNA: TGTGCCAGCAACTCGGACAGGGGTTTGGAGCAGTACTTC
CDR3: CASNSDRGLEQYF

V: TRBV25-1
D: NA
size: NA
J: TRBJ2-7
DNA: TGTGCCACCTCGGCCCCGGATTCCTACGAGCAGTACTTC
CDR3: CATSAPDSYEQYF

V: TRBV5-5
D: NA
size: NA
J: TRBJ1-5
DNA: TGTGCCAGCAGCTTGGACCAACCGGTAGCGCCCTATCAGCCCCAGCATTTT
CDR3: CASSLDQPVAPYQPQHF

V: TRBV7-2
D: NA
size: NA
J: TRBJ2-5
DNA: TGTGCCAGCAGCCTCCCTCCGGGCCATTTCGGAGAGACCCAGTACTTC
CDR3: CASSLPPGHFGETQYF

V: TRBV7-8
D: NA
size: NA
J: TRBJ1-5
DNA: TGTGCCAGCAGCTTATCCCGGACAGTTAGCAATCAGCCCCAGCATTTT
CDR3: CASSLSRTVSNQPQHF

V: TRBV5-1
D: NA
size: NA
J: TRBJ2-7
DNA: TGCGCCAGCAGCTCTGCCTCCACGGACTACGAGCAGTACTTC
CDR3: CASSSASTDYEQYF

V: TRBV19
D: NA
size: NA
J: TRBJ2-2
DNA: TGTGCCAGTAGGGTCCGTGTGGGGACCGGGGAGCTGTTTTTT
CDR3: CASRVRVGTGELFF

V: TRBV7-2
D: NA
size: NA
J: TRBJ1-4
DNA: TGTGCCAGCAGCTTAGTGGGGGCCGTCATTCGGGAAAAACTGTTTTTT
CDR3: CASSLVGAVIREKLFF

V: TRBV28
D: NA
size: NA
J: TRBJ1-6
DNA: TGTGCCAGCAGACTTATACAGCTTACTCTAAATTCACCCCTCCACTTT
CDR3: CASRLIQLTLNSPLHF

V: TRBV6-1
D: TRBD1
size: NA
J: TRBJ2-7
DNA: TGTGCCAGCAGTCGCACCCGGGACAGGGGGTACGAGCAGTACTTC
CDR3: CASSRTRDRGYEQYF

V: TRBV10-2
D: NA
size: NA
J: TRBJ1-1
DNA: TGCGCCAGCAGTGACAGGGCCGTGAACACTGAAGCTTTCTTT
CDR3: CASSDRAVNTEAFF

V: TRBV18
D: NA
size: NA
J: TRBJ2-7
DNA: TGTGCCAGCTCACCCCCAGAAAGGAACGAGCAGTACTTC
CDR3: CASSPPERNEQYF

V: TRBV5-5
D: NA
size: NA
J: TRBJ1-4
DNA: TGTGCCAGCAGCCTGGGGTTATATAATGAAAAACTGTTTTTT
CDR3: CASSLGLYNEKLFF

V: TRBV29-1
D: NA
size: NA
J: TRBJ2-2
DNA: TGCAGCGTCTCCCTAGGTTTTACCGGGGAGCTGTTTTTT
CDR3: CSVSLGFTGELFF

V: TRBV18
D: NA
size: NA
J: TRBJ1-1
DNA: TGTGCCAGCTCACCCACAGGGCTCAACACTGAAGCTTTCTTT
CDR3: CASSPTGLNTEAFF

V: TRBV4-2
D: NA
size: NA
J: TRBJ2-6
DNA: TGTGCCAGCAGCCAAATTCGGGGTGCTGGGGCCAACGTCCTGACTTTC
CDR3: CASSQIRGAGANVLTF